This T cell receptor beta chain was found in a study of CD8+CD57+ T cells in acquired aplastic anemia. TCR beta VDJ and CDR3 profiles were obtained from a genomic DNA template. TCRdb analysed the reads with MiXCR anew, one entry per CDR3 protein. The profile shows some 170,000 distinct CDR3 sequences, 47% of them singletons. Whole-study findings and limits: Overlapping CD8+ CDR3 repertoires of patients and controls contained around 30 shared sequences.

Worth noting for this clonotype: The antigen is undetermined.

By flow cytometry, patients selected for sequencing had shown an expansion of CD8+CD57+ cells. This receptor was taken from a human donor with aplastic anemia. Sequencing was performed on sorted CD4+, CD8+, or CD8+CD57+ T cells (not recorded which) from PBMCs.

For the CDR3, the DNA is TGTGCCAGCAGCTTCATCGAAGGCGAGCAGTACTTC. Translating it yields CASSFIEGEQYF. This rearrangement joins TRBV7-6 to TRBJ2-7; D remains ambiguous. There are 12 residues in the CDR3. Trimming left V 3 bases short and J 6 bases short, with 9 bases between. The germline V gene encodes CDR1 SGHVS and CDR2 FNYEAQ.